The rows below give T cell receptor beta chains drawn from one sample of a study of blood T cells in healthy people across ages. TCRdb processed the 5' RACE reads anew with MiXCR; each CDR3 protein has one entry. This table holds 910,000 or so distinct CDR3 sequences, roughly 51% found once. The sequenced sample consisted of blood. These TCRs come from an older woman in good health. Each CDR3 is given with its conserved first and last residue. The order of the fields is V gene, D gene, J gene, clone size, CDR3 DNA, CDR3 protein. D genes are given only for firm matches. Only some rows state a clone size, as once, few, many or a class for expanded clones.

v_call: TRBV20-1
d_call: NA
j_call: TRBJ2-7
clone_size: NA
cdr3_nt: TGCAGTGCTACACGCCGAAAGGGGCCCCACGAGCAGTACTTC
cdr3_aa: CSATRRKGPHEQYF

v_call: TRBV24-1
d_call: TRBD2
j_call: TRBJ2-1
clone_size: once
cdr3_nt: TGTGCCACCAGCGGTAGCGGGAACTACAATGAGCAGTTCTTC
cdr3_aa: CATSGSGNYNEQFF

v_call: TRBV27
d_call: TRBD1
j_call: TRBJ1-6
clone_size: NA
cdr3_nt: TGTGCCAGCAGGCCGGGACAGGGTAATTCACCCCTCCACTTT
cdr3_aa: CASRPGQGNSPLHF

v_call: TRBV7-9
d_call: NA
j_call: TRBJ2-4
clone_size: many
cdr3_nt: TGTGCCAGCAGCTTAGCCGGAGCCAAAAACATTCAGTACTTC
cdr3_aa: CASSLAGAKNIQYF

v_call: TRBV27
d_call: NA
j_call: TRBJ2-3
clone_size: few
cdr3_nt: TGTGCCAGCAGTCCCCTTAGATCCCCTACGCAGTATTTT
cdr3_aa: CASSPLRSPTQYF

v_call: TRBV2
d_call: TRBD1
j_call: TRBJ2-3
clone_size: NA
cdr3_nt: TGTGCCAGCAGTGTGACAGGGGGCTGGGGAGGAGATACGCAGTATTTT
cdr3_aa: CASSVTGGWGGDTQYF

v_call: TRBV5-1
d_call: NA
j_call: TRBJ2-7
clone_size: NA
cdr3_nt: TGCGCCGGCAACCCTGACAGATCCTACGAGCAGTACTTC
cdr3_aa: CAGNPDRSYEQYF

v_call: TRBV4-1
d_call: TRBD1
j_call: TRBJ2-7
clone_size: NA
cdr3_nt: TGCGCCAGCAGGGAAAAGCAGAGCCCGGGACAGGGGCCTTCCTACGAGCAGTACTTC
cdr3_aa: CASREKQSPGQGPSYEQYF

v_call: TRBV4-3
d_call: TRBD1
j_call: TRBJ1-4
clone_size: few
cdr3_nt: TGCGCCAGCAGCCTTCGACCGCGACAGGGGACCATTTGGGAAAAACTGTTTTTT
cdr3_aa: CASSLRPRQGTIWEKLFF

v_call: TRBV4-1
d_call: NA
j_call: TRBJ1-1
clone_size: NA
cdr3_nt: TGCGCCAGCAGCCAAATTCTCGTGGGAGACACTGAAGCTTTCTTT
cdr3_aa: CASSQILVGDTEAFF

v_call: TRBV12-3/TRBV12-4
d_call: NA
j_call: TRBJ2-7
clone_size: NA
cdr3_nt: TGTGCCAGCAGTCCGTTTGGGCGGGATGGCTCCTACGAGCAGTACTTC
cdr3_aa: CASSPFGRDGSYEQYF

v_call: TRBV15
d_call: NA
j_call: TRBJ2-4
clone_size: NA
cdr3_nt: TGTGCCACCAGCAGAGGGGGGGACGAACGGGGGAACATTCAGTACTTC
cdr3_aa: CATSRGGDERGNIQYF

v_call: TRBV11-3
d_call: NA
j_call: TRBJ2-3
clone_size: NA
cdr3_nt: TGTGCCAGCAGCTCGACTGTTGGTACGCAGTATTTT
cdr3_aa: CASSSTVGTQYF

v_call: TRBV5-1
d_call: NA
j_call: TRBJ2-2
clone_size: NA
cdr3_nt: TGCGCCAACGCGACAGGAAACACCGGGGAGCTGTTTTTT
cdr3_aa: CANATGNTGELFF

v_call: TRBV6-6
d_call: NA
j_call: TRBJ2-4
clone_size: few
cdr3_nt: TGTGCCAGCAGTTACTCGTATGCCGAGGGGCAAGTGTACTTC
cdr3_aa: CASSYSYAEGQVYF

v_call: TRBV28
d_call: TRBD2
j_call: TRBJ2-5
clone_size: NA
cdr3_nt: TGTGCCAGCAGTCCTGTGGGGGAGGGAAAGGAGACCCAGTACTTC
cdr3_aa: CASSPVGEGKETQYF

v_call: TRBV7-9
d_call: NA
j_call: TRBJ2-3
clone_size: NA
cdr3_nt: TGTGCCAGCAGCTTAGTCTCTGGGACCACAGATACGCAGTATTTT
cdr3_aa: CASSLVSGTTDTQYF

v_call: TRBV7-6
d_call: TRBD2
j_call: TRBJ2-2
clone_size: NA
cdr3_nt: TGTGCCAGCAGCTGGCTAGCGGGAGAAAACACCGGGGAGCTGTTTTTT
cdr3_aa: CASSWLAGENTGELFF

v_call: TRBV5-5
d_call: NA
j_call: TRBJ2-3
clone_size: many
cdr3_nt: TGTGCCAGCAGCTTGGGTCGACCCGCGAGAGATACGCAGTATTTT
cdr3_aa: CASSLGRPARDTQYF

v_call: TRBV4-3
d_call: TRBD1
j_call: TRBJ1-5
clone_size: few
cdr3_nt: TGCGCCAGCAGCCAGACCAAAACAGGGGGCGTGGGCGTCAATCAGCCCCAGCATTTT
cdr3_aa: CASSQTKTGGVGVNQPQHF

v_call: TRBV20-1
d_call: TRBD1
j_call: TRBJ2-3
clone_size: NA
cdr3_nt: TGCAGTGCATATAACCCCGGGACAGTAAGAGATACGCAGTATTTT
cdr3_aa: CSAYNPGTVRDTQYF

v_call: TRBV29-1
d_call: TRBD1
j_call: TRBJ2-7
clone_size: NA
cdr3_nt: TGCAGCGCGAAGGCGTCAGGGGGTTCCTACGAGCAGTACTTC
cdr3_aa: CSAKASGGSYEQYF

v_call: TRBV18
d_call: NA
j_call: TRBJ2-1
clone_size: NA
cdr3_nt: TGTGCCAGCTCACCAATGCGCGCCAATGAGCAGTTCTTC
cdr3_aa: CASSPMRANEQFF

v_call: TRBV11-2
d_call: TRBD2
j_call: TRBJ2-2
clone_size: NA
cdr3_nt: TGTGCCAGCAGCTTATCGAGTCTAGCGGGAGGGATCGGGGAGCTGTTTTTT
cdr3_aa: CASSLSSLAGGIGELFF